The 27 T cell receptor beta chains presented below share a single source sample, sequenced in a study of neurological immune-mediated disorders. TCRdb processed the 5' RACE reads anew with MiXCR; each CDR3 protein has one entry. The repertoire holds under 90,000 distinct CDR3 sequences, with 10% to 13% as singletons. Sequenced input: PBMCs. The receptors originated from a middle-aged man in good health.

This clonotype occurred many times. The chain is built from TRBV7-9 and TRBJ2-3; D not certain. CDR1 SEHNR and CDR2 FQNEAQ come from the germline V gene (reference sequence). This CDR3 comprises 13 residues. V lost 4 bases and J lost 2, with 7 bases in between. CDR3 amino acids: CASSYTDTDTQYF. The CDR3 DNA is TGTGCCAGCAGCTACACGGACACAGATACGCAGTATTTT. Looking up the rest from reference TRBV7-9 and TRBJ2-3 gives the full variable domain: DTGVSQNPRHKITKRGQNVTFRCDPISEHNRLYWYRQTLGQGPEFLTYFQNEAQLEKSRLLSDRFSAERPKGSFSTLEIQRTEQGDSAMYLCASSYTDTDTQYFGPGTRLTVL.

This clonotype has a count of ten or more. The chain employs TRBV29-1 and TRBJ2-1; 8 bases fit TRBD2. The CDR3 runs 13 residues. CDR1 SQVTM and CDR2 ANQGSEA come from the germline V gene. The V and J ends lost 7 bases and 6 bases, in that order; junction bases with no gene match: 8. The CDR3 DNA is TGCAGCGGTACGGGACTAGTGGTCAATGAGCAGTTCTTC. Its protein is CSGTGLVVNEQFF.

A word on this clonotype: A much larger clone differs by one base, so this may be a read error. V and J are TRBV12-3 or TRBV12-4 and TRBJ2-2; no clear D gene. The CDR3 length is 12 residues. The CDR3 sequence: CVSRLFTGELFF. For the CDR3, the DNA is TGTGTCAGCAGATTGTTCACCGGGGAGCTGTTTTTT.

This clonotype was found many times. This chain's CDR3 is CASSPFGGTEDQPQHF. CDR3 DNA: TGTGCCAGCAGCCCCTTTGGGGGGACGGAGGATCAGCCCCAGCATTTT. The chain recombines TRBV12-3 or TRBV12-4 with TRBJ1-5; D is perhaps TRBD1 (5 bases). V lost 6 bases, J lost 5 bases, and 20 bases lay in between. The length of the CDR3 is 16 residues.

This clonotype appeared many times. The V and J genes are TRBV10-3 and TRBJ1-6; 7 bases are shared with TRBD1. Germline V gene sequence: CDR1 ENHRY, CDR2 SYGVKD. V gave up 10 bases and J gave up 5 bases; unmatched junction bases: 8. This CDR3 is built from 14 residues. CDR3 region: CASRGGENNSPLHF. The CDR3 DNA reads TGTGCCAGCCGAGGGGGCGAAAATAATTCACCCCTCCACTTT.

This clonotype was recorded at least ten times. The rearrangement links TRBV9 to TRBJ2-2, with 8 nucleotides matching TRBD1. Germline trimming cut 5 bases from V and 4 bases from J; bases unmatched to any gene: 7. The germline gives CDR1 SGDLS, CDR2 YYNGEE. This CDR3 has 15 amino acids. The CDR3 reads CASRPGQGLTGELFF. In DNA form, the CDR3 reads TGTGCCAGCAGGCCCGGACAGGGACTCACCGGGGAGCTGTTTTTT. Supplemented by reference TRBV9 and TRBJ2-2, the full variable domain reads DSGVTQTPKHLITATGQRVTLRCSPRSGDLSVYWYQQSLDQGLQFLIQYYNGEERAKGNILERFSAQQFPDLHSELNLSSLELGDSALYFCASRPGQGLTGELFFGEGSRLTVL.

About this clonotype itself: This may arise from a read error, as a much more abundant clone is one base away. The chain combines TRBV15 with TRBJ2-6; no clear D gene. Germline V gene lookup returns CDR1 LNHNV and CDR2 YYDKDF (reference sequence). This CDR3 region has 15 residues. The CDR3 sequence is CTTSRVGAGANVLTF. The CDR3 region has the DNA TGTACCACCAGCAGAGTTGGAGCTGGGGCCAACGTCCTGACTTTC.

In this sample, this clonotype turned up many times. The V and J genes are TRBV5-1 and TRBJ1-1; the D gene is possibly TRBD1 (5 bases). The germline V gene encodes CDR1 SGHRS and CDR2 YFSETQ. Trimming left V 3 bases short and J 5 bases short, with 17 bases between. This CDR3 comprises 15 residues. The DNA for the CDR3 is TGCGCCAGCAGCTCCCTTTTGGGAGGGGAAACTGAAGCTTTCTTT. Protein product: CASSSLLGGETEAFF.

This clonotype was recorded many times. The chain couples TRBV6-5 to TRBJ2-3, with D possibly being TRBD2 (5 bases). The V end lost 4 bases, the J end lost 11 bases, and 19 bases lay between the germline ends. This CDR3 is built from 14 residues. Germline CDR1 MNHEY, CDR2 SVGAGI. This CDR3 reads CASSLTNGMAGQYF. The CDR3 DNA follows: TGTGCCAGCAGTTTAACGAACGGGATGGCGGGGCAGTATTTT.

This clonotype was seen only a few times. This sequence joins TRBV9 and TRBJ2-3, with TRBD2 matching 9 bases. There are 15 residues in the CDR3. V shed 4 bases, J shed 3 bases, and the junction held 6 bases outside the gene matches. Germline lookup yields CDR1 SGDLS and CDR2 YYNGEE. Here the CDR3 reads CASSPPGLATDTQYF. For the CDR3, the DNA is TGTGCCAGCAGCCCCCCGGGACTAGCTACAGATACGCAGTATTTT.

This clonotype was recorded many times. The chain joins TRBV12-3 or TRBV12-4 to TRBJ2-2; 7 bases are a match to TRBD1. The ends lost 5 bases at V and 7 bases at J; junction bases unmatched: 10. The CDR3 totals 15 residues. CDR3 loop: CASSGLRGMSGELFF. CDR3 nucleotides: TGTGCCAGCAGTGGACTCAGGGGGATGAGCGGGGAGCTGTTTTTT.

Many counts were recorded for this clonotype. This rearrangement joins TRBV5-1 to TRBJ2-1; 9 bases are shared with TRBD1. The CDR3 has 18 residues. J gave up 4 bases and V 2 bases, and 13 bases lay outside the gene matches. Germline V gives CDR1 SGHRS, CDR2 YFSETQ. This CDR3 is CASSFRTHRTGDYNEQFF. The CDR3 DNA reads TGCGCCAGCAGCTTTCGAACCCACCGGACAGGGGATTACAATGAGCAGTTCTTC.

This clonotype occurred a few times. The V gene is TRBV7-9, the J gene TRBJ2-5; 8 nucleotides line up with TRBD2. The CDR3 contains 14 residues. V was clipped by 4 bases and J by 4 bases; unmatched bases: 5. The germline V gene has CDR1 SEHNR and CDR2 FQNEAQ (reference sequence). Written as DNA, the CDR3 is TGTGCCAGCAGCTCTCGGGAGGGTGGAGAGACCCAGTACTTC. Its protein is CASSSREGGETQYF.

This clonotype was detected many times. The V call is TRBV3-1, the J call TRBJ2-7, with TRBD2 matching 7 bases. This CDR3 region has 16 residues. V gave up 4 bases and J gave up 3 bases; unmatched junction bases: 12. Looked up from germline, CDR1 is LGHDT and CDR2 is YNNKEL (reference sequence). Here the CDR3 DNA reads TGTGCCAGCAGCCCTCGGGACTACCGACGGATCTACGAGCAGTACTTC. Residues: CASSPRDYRRIYEQYF.

This clonotype was recorded many times. The chain is built from TRBV30 and TRBJ1-5, with D possibly matching TRBD1 (5 bases). V shed 2 bases and J shed 4 bases, with 12 bases lying between them. The CDR3 loop spans 14 amino acids. Germline CDR1 and CDR2: GTSNPN and SVGIG (reference sequence). This CDR3 is CAWSRTGWNQPQHF. CDR3 coding DNA: TGTGCCTGGAGTCGAACAGGTTGGAATCAGCCCCAGCATTTT. The whole variable domain, remainder taken from reference TRBV30 and TRBJ1-5, is SQTIHQWPATLVQPVGSPLSLECTVEGTSNPNLYWYRQAAGRGLQLLFYSVGIGQISSEVPQNLSASRPQDRQFILSSKKLLLSDSGFYLCAWSRTGWNQPQHFGDGTRLSIL.

By share, this clonotype counts as medium-sized. CDR3 protein: CASSFSGSYEQYF. The CDR3 DNA reads as TGTGCCAGCAGTTTTTCAGGGTCCTACGAGCAGTACTTC. This chain connects TRBV27 to TRBJ2-7; tentative D call: TRBD1 (5 bases). V dropped 3 bases and J dropped 1 base, with 7 bases sitting between them. CDR3 length equals 13 residues. CDR1 and CDR2 (germline): MNHEY, SMNVEV (reference sequence).

In its sample, this clonotype was seen many times. The chain employs TRBV9 and TRBJ2-7; TRBD1 matches at 7 bases. Per the germline V gene, CDR1 is SGDLS and CDR2 is YYNGEE. V trimming: 8 bases; J trimming: 1 base; junction bases outside the gene matches: 6. This CDR3 has 13 residues. For the CDR3, the DNA is TGTGCCAGGAGGTGCAGGGGGTCCTACGAGCAGTACTTC. Its protein product is CARRCRGSYEQYF.

This clonotype was detected ten times or more. V usage is TRBV5-1 and J usage is TRBJ2-7; weak D call: TRBD1 (6 bases). Per the germline V gene, CDR1 is SGHRS and CDR2 is YFSETQ. Trimming left V 4 bases short and J 0 bases short, with 11 bases between. This CDR3 region has 14 residues. The CDR3 region has the DNA TGCGCCAGCAGCGAACAGGGAGCCTCCTACGAGCAGTACTTC. This translates into CASSEQGASYEQYF. The full variable domain, in which reference TRBV5-1 and TRBJ2-7 provide the parts outside the CDR3, is KAGVTQTPRYLIKTRGQQVTLSCSPISGHRSVSWYQQTPGQGLQFLFEYFSETQRNKGNFPGRFSGRQFSNSRSEMNVSTLELGDSALYLCASSEQGASYEQYFGPGTRLTVT.

This clonotype came up many times. This chain uses TRBV10-1 with TRBJ1-1; D not resolved. Trimming left V 8 bases short and J 0 bases short, with 10 bases between. Germline CDR1 WNHNN, CDR2 SYGVQD (reference sequence). The CDR3 spans 13 residues. For the CDR3, the DNA is TGCGCCAGCTCGGACGGGATGAACACTGAAGCTTTCTTT. Translated, it gives CASSDGMNTEAFF.

In its sample, this clonotype was seen many times. The chain joins TRBV29-1 to TRBJ1-1, with D maybe TRBD1 (5 bases). This CDR3 has 12 residues. The V gene lost 2 bases and the J gene lost 6 bases, with 10 bases spanning the gap. Germline CDR1 and CDR2: SQVTM and ANQGSEA. This CDR3 is CSVEIGTAEAFF. The CDR3 DNA reads as TGCAGCGTTGAAATCGGGACCGCTGAAGCTTTCTTT.

This clonotype was detected many times. This chain connects TRBV6-5 to TRBJ2-5, with a weak D call TRBD2 (5 bases). The CDR3 is 14 residues long. The V gene's germline CDR1 is MNHEY and CDR2 SVGAGI. V lost 2 bases to trimming and J lost 3 bases, with 10 bases between them. The CDR3 coding sequence is TGTGCCAGCAGTTACGGAACAGCGGAAGAGACCCAGTACTTC. Translated, it gives CASSYGTAEETQYF.

On this clonotype itself: The germline gene is not matched at one end of the junction; a read error may be the cause. This chain links TRBV12-3 or TRBV12-4 with TRBJ2-3; tentatively, D is TRBD1 (5 bases). The CDR3 runs to 14 residues. Here the CDR3 reads CASSLQGAADTLYF. The CDR3 DNA reads TGTGCCAGCAGTTTACAAGGGGCGGCAGATACGCTGTATTTT.

This clonotype has ten or more counts. The J gene is TRBJ2-1, the V gene TRBV7-6; 10 bases map to TRBD2. The trim removed 4 bases at V and 2 bases at J, leaving 2 bases unmatched. This CDR3 is built from 15 residues. Germline loops: CDR1 SGHVS, CDR2 FNYEAQ. CDR3 nucleotide sequence: TGTGCCAGCAGCTGGACTAGCGGCCCCTACAATGAGCAGTTCTTC. Protein product: CASSWTSGPYNEQFF.

This clonotype appeared many times. The rearrangement uses TRBV18 and TRBJ2-5, with 14 bases lining up with TRBD2. Germline CDR1 KGHSH, CDR2 LQKENI. This CDR3 comprises 16 residues. The trim removed 5 bases at V and 5 bases at J, leaving 7 bases unmatched. In DNA, the CDR3 is TGTGCCAGCTCAACGGGACTAGCGGGAGAGGAGGAGACCCAGTACTTC. Protein: CASSTGLAGEEETQYF.

Turning to this clonotype: This may come from a read error, since a much larger clone is one base off. This chain connects TRBV5-1 to TRBJ2-1; TRBD2 matches at 7 bases. The CDR3 is 12 residues long. Germline lookup yields CDR1 SGHRS and CDR2 YFSETQ. This CDR3 reads CVSSLAGGFQFF. The CDR3 coding sequence is TGCGTCAGCAGCTTGGCCGGGGGGTTCCAATTCTTC.

In its sample, this clonotype was seen a few times. The chain links TRBV20-1 to TRBJ2-1, with 10 bases aligning to TRBD2. Germline CDR1 DFQATT, CDR2 SNEGSKA (reference sequence). CDR3 size: 17 residues. Trimming at V came to 4 bases and at J to 0 bases, leaving 9 bases not matched to a gene. DNA for the CDR3: TGCAGTGCTACTCCTAGCGGGAGCGGTTACTCCTACAATGAGCAGTTCTTC. Its translation is CSATPSGSGYSYNEQFF.

This chain joins TRBV19 and TRBJ2-3, with 7 bases that match TRBD1. Germline V CDR1 and CDR2: LNHDA, SQIVND (reference sequence). The CDR3 has 13 residues. V shed 6 bases and J 3 bases; nucleotides not matched to a gene: 3. This CDR3 reads CASRQGSTDTQYF. The CDR3 bases are TGTGCCAGTAGACAGGGGTCAACAGATACGCAGTATTTT. Full variable domain (outside the CDR3, taken from reference TRBV19 and TRBJ2-3): DGGITQSPKYLFRKEGQNVTLSCEQNLNHDAMYWYRQDPGQGLRLIYYSQIVNDFQKGDIAEGYSVSREKKESFPLTVTSAQKNPTAFYLCASRQGSTDTQYFGPGTRLTVL.